Following are 20 T cell receptor beta chains from one sample sequenced in a study of cytomegalovirus exposure and HLA in healthy donors. A multiplex PCR was run with 60 Vbeta primers and 13 Jbeta primers. The method was immunoSEQ multiplex PCR; TCRdb's version includes in-frame clones alone and lacks a portion of them. The sample holds 150,000 to 200,000 clones, roughly 77% seen once. The sample consisted of PBMCs. These receptors came from a male donor in good health and CMV-seronegative.

The rearrangement uses TRBV15 and TRBJ1-4; D is perhaps TRBD1 (6 bases). The CDR3 runs to 15 residues. The ends were cut back, 3 bases at V and 6 bases at J, with 14 bases in the middle. Germline V gene sequence: CDR1 LNHNV, CDR2 YYDKDF (reference sequence). The CDR3 sequence is CATSSPGTWDEKLFF. In nucleotides, the CDR3 is TGTGCCACCAGCAGTCCCGGGACATGGGATGAAAAACTGTTTTTT. The full variable domain, in which reference TRBV15 and TRBJ1-4 provide the parts outside the CDR3, is DAMVIQNPRYQVTQFGKPVTLSCSQTLNHNVMYWYQQKSSQAPKLLFHYYDKDFNNEADTPDNFQSRRPNTSFCFLDIRSPGLGDTAMYLCATSSPGTWDEKLFFGSGTQLSVL.

The chain has TRBV6-1 and TRBJ2-3; tentative D call: TRBD2 (6 bases). This CDR3 comprises 14 residues. Trimming removed 8 bases from V and 6 bases from J, with 18 bases in between. Germline loops: CDR1 MNHNS, CDR2 SASEGT. CDR3 nucleotide sequence: TGTGCCAGCGTCTCGGCGGTTGGAGGGGATACGCAGTATTTT. Translated: CASVSAVGGDTQYF.

The rearrangement uses TRBV13 and TRBJ2-7, with TRBD1 matching over 9 bases. This CDR3 has 14 amino acids. CDR1 is PRHDT and CDR2 is FYEKMQ in the germline V gene (reference sequence). The junction had 3 bases not matched to a gene; V was cut back by 4 bases and J by 2 bases. CDR3 protein: CASSYGQGTYEQYF. The CDR3 region has the DNA TGTGCCAGCAGCTATGGACAGGGGACCTACGAGCAGTACTTC.

The genes are TRBV7-2 and TRBJ2-3, with D possibly being TRBD1 (6 bases). Germline V gene sequence: CDR1 SGHTA, CDR2 FQGNSA. The V end lost 6 bases, the J end lost 0 bases, and 16 bases lay between the germline ends. This CDR3 has 16 residues. CDR3 in amino acids: CASSLRGKSSTDTQYF. In DNA, the CDR3 is TGTGCCAGCAGTTTGAGGGGGAAATCTAGCACAGATACGCAGTATTTT.

This chain's CDR3 is CASRNRNTEAFF. In DNA form, the CDR3 reads TGTGCCAGCAGGAACAGGAACACTGAAGCTTTCTTT. V and J are TRBV6-1 and TRBJ1-1; D unclear. The CDR3 is 12 residues long. CDR1 and CDR2 from the germline V gene are MNHNS and SASEGT. Trimming stripped 6 bases from V and 1 base from J, with 6 bases between.

The chain carries TRBV5-4 and TRBJ2-3; the D gene is possibly TRBD1 (5 bases). CDR3 length equals 14 residues. V shed 5 bases and J shed 0 bases, with 10 bases lying between them. Germline CDR1 reads SGHNT; CDR2 reads YYREEE (reference sequence). CDR3 region: CASRRGTSTDTQYF. CDR3 nucleotides: TGTGCCAGCAGAAGGGGAACGAGCACAGATACGCAGTATTTT.

The chain couples TRBV27 to TRBJ1-4; D possibly corresponds to TRBD1 (6 bases). The CDR3 runs 13 residues. Germline V gene data show CDR1 as MNHEY and CDR2 as SMNVEV (reference sequence). V dropped 6 bases and J dropped 7 bases, with 12 bases sitting between them. The CDR3 DNA reads as TGTGCCAGCAGGTTAAGGGGGGGTGAAAAACTGTTTTTT. Translation gives CASRLRGGEKLFF. Full variable domain (rest looked up from reference TRBV27 and TRBJ1-4): EAQVTQNPRYLITVTGKKLTVTCSQNMNHEYMSWYRQDPGLGLRQIYYSMNVEVTDKGDVPEGYKVSRKEKRNFPLILESPSPNQTSLYFCASRLRGGEKLFFGSGTQLSVL.

The chain has TRBV6-5 and TRBJ1-4; 8 nucleotides match TRBD1. Germline-derived CDR1 and CDR2 are MNHEY and SVGAGI. V shed 4 bases, J shed 11 bases, and the junction held 9 bases outside the gene matches. The CDR3 totals 14 residues. The CDR3 loop reads CASSSSGTGGKLFF. Here the CDR3 DNA reads TGTGCCAGCAGTTCTTCCGGGACAGGAGGGAAACTGTTTTTT.

V usage is TRBV18 and J usage is TRBJ2-7, with D possibly being TRBD2 (6 bases). Trimming shortened V by 0 bases and J by 2 bases, and 11 bases separated the two germline ends. CDR3 length equals 15 residues. Germline CDR1 is KGHSH and CDR2 is LQKENI. The CDR3 is CASSPPGGIPYEQYF. For the CDR3, the DNA is TGTGCCAGCTCACCACCCGGCGGGATACCCTACGAGCAGTACTTC.

Only a few counts were recorded for this clone. The chain employs TRBV7-9 and TRBJ1-1, with no clear D. Germline V CDR1 and CDR2: SEHNR, FQNEAQ (reference sequence). The length of the CDR3 is 13 residues. V shed 8 bases and J shed 0 bases, with 10 bases lying between them. The CDR3, as DNA: TGTGCCAGCTCCCCCACTATGAACACTGAAGCTTTCTTT. Its translation: CASSPTMNTEAFF.

This clone was seen only once. The V and J genes are TRBV6-6 and TRBJ1-6, with D perhaps TRBD1 (6 bases). V was pared by 5 bases and J by 6 bases, with 17 bases between. From germline, CDR1 is MNHNY and CDR2 SVGAGI (reference sequence). The CDR3 contains 16 residues. The CDR3 sequence is CASSRPRDTTNSPLHF. The DNA of the CDR3 is TGTGCCAGCAGTCGACCCCGGGACACAACTAATTCACCCCTCCACTTT.

A single count supports this clone. The rearrangement uses TRBV27 and TRBJ2-4, with TRBD1 identical over 7 bases. CDR3 size: 15 residues. Germline V gives CDR1 MNHEY, CDR2 SMNVEV (reference sequence). The junction had 3 bases not matched to a gene; V was cut back by 4 bases and J by 0 bases. In DNA form, the CDR3 reads TGTGCCAGCAGTTGGGGACAGCCAGCCAAAAACATTCAGTACTTC. The encoded protein is CASSWGQPAKNIQYF.

V is TRBV9 and J is TRBJ2-7; TRBD2 matches 11 bases. The CDR3 consists of 16 residues. CDR1 SGDLS and CDR2 YYNGEE come from the germline V gene. V dropped 0 bases and J dropped 2; count of bases not matched to a gene: 4. The CDR3 is CASSVGGTSGTYEQYF. The CDR3 DNA reads TGTGCCAGCAGCGTAGGAGGGACTAGCGGAACCTACGAGCAGTACTTC.

This clone is a singleton in its sample. The chain uses TRBV6-6 and TRBJ1-2, with 7 positions matching TRBD1. This CDR3 spans 14 amino acids. CDR1 MNHNY and CDR2 SVGAGI come from the germline V gene (reference sequence). The V segment lost 2 bases and the J segment 7 bases; nucleotides outside the gene matches: 7. Here the CDR3 DNA reads TGTGCCAGCAGTTACGAAGGACAGGCGACTGGCTACACCTTC. This codes for CASSYEGQATGYTF.

This chain links TRBV6-1 with TRBJ1-1; D unresolved. Germline assignment: CDR1 MNHNS and CDR2 SASEGT. There are 13 residues in the CDR3. Trimming left V 2 bases short and J 8 bases short, with 12 bases between. The CDR3 region has the DNA TGTGCCAGCAGTGAATCTATGTCTCCCGAAGCTTTCTTT. Its protein is CASSESMSPEAFF.

The chain couples TRBV7-9 to TRBJ1-4; D is unclear. Germline V lookup: CDR1 SEHNR, CDR2 FQNEAQ (reference sequence). This CDR3 is 15 amino acids long. V lost 2 bases and J lost 0, with 7 bases in between. For the CDR3, the DNA is TGTGCCAGCAGCTTACGGTTTGCAACTAATGAAAAACTGTTTTTT. It codes for CASSLRFATNEKLFF. Using reference TRBV7-9 and TRBJ1-4 for the parts outside the CDR3, the full variable domain is DTGVSQNPRHKITKRGQNVTFRCDPISEHNRLYWYRQTLGQGPEFLTYFQNEAQLEKSRLLSDRFSAERPKGSFSTLEIQRTEQGDSAMYLCASSLRFATNEKLFFGSGTQLSVL.

This clone was counted a single time. The J gene is TRBJ1-5, the V gene TRBV27; a weak D match, TRBD1 (6 bases). Germline V CDR1 and CDR2: MNHEY, SMNVEV (reference sequence). Trimming removed 2 bases from V and 7 bases from J, with 12 bases in between. This CDR3 spans 14 amino acids. Here the CDR3 reads CASSLQGTEQPQHF. CDR3 nucleotide sequence: TGTGCCAGCAGTTTACAGGGGACGGAGCAGCCCCAGCATTTT.

The rearrangement joins TRBV28 to TRBJ2-5; TRBD1 is a possible D gene (5 bases). Trimming cost V 5 bases and J 1 base, with 17 bases left between them. The length of the CDR3 is 16 residues. Germline-derived CDR1 and CDR2 are MDHEN and SYDVKM. In DNA form, the CDR3 reads TGTGCCAGCAGTCCGCCGCAGGGAAGGGGCCAAGAGACCCAGTACTTC. It specifies CASSPPQGRGQETQYF.

The chain carries TRBV28 and TRBJ2-2; TRBD1 matches 7 bases. J gave up 0 bases and V 2 bases, and 0 bases lay outside the gene matches. The V gene's germline CDR1 is MDHEN and CDR2 SYDVKM. This CDR3 spans 15 amino acids. The CDR3 spells CASSLGTANTGELFF. The CDR3 DNA sequence: TGTGCCAGCAGTTTAGGGACAGCGAACACCGGGGAGCTGTTTTTT. The full variable domain, completed using reference TRBV28 and TRBJ2-2, is DVKVTQSSRYLVKRTGEKVFLECVQDMDHENMFWYRQDPGLGLRLIYFSYDVKMKEKGDIPEGYSVSREKKERFSLILESASTNQTSMYLCASSLGTANTGELFFGEGSRLTVL.

The chain uses TRBV18 and TRBJ1-1; 10 bases line up with TRBD1. The CDR3 is 14 residues long. The J segment lost 3 bases and the V segment lost 5 bases, leaving 3 bases of the junction unmatched. Germline V gives CDR1 KGHSH, CDR2 LQKENI. The CDR3 coding sequence is TGTGCCAGCTCATCCGACAGGGGGCACACTGAAGCTTTCTTT. This encodes CASSSDRGHTEAFF. Variable domain in full (rest from reference TRBV18 and TRBJ1-1): NAGVMQNPRHLVRRRGQEARLRCSPMKGHSHVYWYRQLPEEGLKFMVYLQKENIIDESGMPKERFSAEFPKEGPSILRIQQVVRGDSAAYFCASSSDRGHTEAFFGQGTRLTVV.